This T cell receptor (beta chain) came from a study of T cells in Graves' hyperthyroidism and ophthalmopathy. Study observations and caveats: Ophthalmopathy and stable hyperthyroidism were separated by a 13 V-J model. In validation, the model predicted ophthalmopathy. These predictions came a median approximately 5.9 months before onset.

This CDR3 has 13 amino acids. Between the trimmed V and J ends, which lost 2 bases and 10 bases, there was a span of 12 bases. Per germline, CDR1 MNHEY and CDR2 SVGEGT. Authors of the study amplified TCR beta CDR3 regions from RNA transcripts. HTBI primers were employed in a first-round RT-PCR of the TCR CDR3. TCRdb ran MiXCR on the multiplex PCR reads and lists one entry per CDR3 protein. This table holds 620,000 or so distinct CDR3 sequences, roughly 15% found once. This clonotype has a handful of counts. What it binds is unknown. The sequence was obtained from a woman in her forties or fifties with Graves' ophthalmopathy. The source material was blood. The chain links TRBV6-2 or TRBV6-3 to TRBJ2-1; maybe TRBD1 (6 bases). The CDR3 DNA is TGTGCCAGCAGTTACCTTGGGGGCTGGGAGCAGTTCTTC. Amino acids: CASSYLGGWEQFF.